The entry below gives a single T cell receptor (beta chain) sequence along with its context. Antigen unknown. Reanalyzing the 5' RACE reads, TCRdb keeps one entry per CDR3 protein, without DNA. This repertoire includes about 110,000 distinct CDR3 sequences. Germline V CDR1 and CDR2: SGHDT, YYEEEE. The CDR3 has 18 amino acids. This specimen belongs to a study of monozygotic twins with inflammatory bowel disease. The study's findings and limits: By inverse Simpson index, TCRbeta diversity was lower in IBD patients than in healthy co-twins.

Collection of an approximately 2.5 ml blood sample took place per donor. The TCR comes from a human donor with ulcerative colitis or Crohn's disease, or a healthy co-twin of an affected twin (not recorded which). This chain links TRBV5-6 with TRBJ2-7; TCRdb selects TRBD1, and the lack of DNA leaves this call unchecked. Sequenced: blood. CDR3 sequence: CASSQSGTGFFLFHEQYF.